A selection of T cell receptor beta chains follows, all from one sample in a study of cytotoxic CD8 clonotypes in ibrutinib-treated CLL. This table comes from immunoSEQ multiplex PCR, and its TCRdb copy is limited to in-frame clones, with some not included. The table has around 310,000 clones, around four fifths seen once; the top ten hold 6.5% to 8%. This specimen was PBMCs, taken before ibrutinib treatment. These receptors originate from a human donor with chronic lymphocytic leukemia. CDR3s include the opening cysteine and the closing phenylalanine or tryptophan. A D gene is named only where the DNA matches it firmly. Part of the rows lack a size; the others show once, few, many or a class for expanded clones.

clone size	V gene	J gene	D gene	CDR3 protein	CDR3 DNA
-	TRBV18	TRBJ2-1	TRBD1	CASSPTDRGWVNEQFF	TGTGCCAGCTCTCCCACGGACAGGGGCTGGGTCAATGAGCAGTTCTTC
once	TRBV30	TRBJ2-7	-	CAGGLPNSYEQYF	TGTGCGGGGGGACTGCCGAACTCCTACGAGCAGTACTTC
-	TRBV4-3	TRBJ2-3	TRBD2	CASSQDNIAGGATDTQYF	TGCGCCAGCAGCCAAGATAATATAGCGGGAGGGGCCACAGATACGCAGTATTTT
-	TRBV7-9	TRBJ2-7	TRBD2	CASRGLAGSYEQYF	TGTGCCAGCAGGGGACTAGCGGGATCTTACGAGCAGTACTTC
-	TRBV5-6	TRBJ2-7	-	CASSPVGGSESYEQYF	TGTGCCAGCAGCCCCGTTGGGGGAAGTGAGTCCTACGAGCAGTACTTC
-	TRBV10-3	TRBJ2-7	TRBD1	CAISPGTVIPSEQYF	TGTGCCATCAGTCCCGGGACAGTGATTCCGTCCGAGCAGTACTTC
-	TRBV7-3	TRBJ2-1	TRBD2	CASRREAGEGYNEQFF	TGTGCCAGCAGACGAGAAGCGGGAGAAGGTTACAATGAGCAGTTCTTC
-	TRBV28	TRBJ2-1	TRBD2	CASSLISGRANEQFF	TGTGCCAGCAGTTTGATTAGCGGGAGGGCCAATGAGCAGTTCTTC
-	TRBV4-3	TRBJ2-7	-	CASSLTVSYEQYF	TGCGCCAGCAGCCTAACAGTTTCCTACGAGCAGTACTTC
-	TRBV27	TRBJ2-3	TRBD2	CASSLYPSGSPDTQYF	TGTGCCAGCAGTTTATATCCTAGCGGGAGTCCAGATACGCAGTATTTT